This T cell receptor beta chain was retrieved from a study of OX40 agonist ivuxolimab in advanced cancers. The study, taken as a whole, reports: Among the lowest levels of clonal expansion were found in partial responders at 0.1-3.0 mg/kg.

The assay was immunoSEQ multiplex PCR, and TCRdb's table has in-frame clones only and misses some. The data show 45,000 or so clones, 70% to 90% seen once. This clone appeared once. The antigen is undetermined. V lost 5 bases and J lost 8; bases outside the gene matches: 12. The germline V gene has CDR1 SGHVS and CDR2 FNYEAQ. There are 15 residues in the CDR3. This sequence originates from an adult with an advanced solid tumor such as melanoma, head and neck, liver or kidney cancer. The sequencing here drew on CD4+ or CD8+ T cells sorted from blood, taken in a trial of the OX40 agonist ivuxolimab. This rearrangement joins TRBV7-6 to TRBJ2-1; the match to TRBD2 covers 7 bases. This chain's CDR3 is CASSPLGGDFDEQFF. CDR3 nucleotides: TGTGCCAGCAGCCCCCTGGGGGGGGATTTCGATGAGCAGTTCTTC.